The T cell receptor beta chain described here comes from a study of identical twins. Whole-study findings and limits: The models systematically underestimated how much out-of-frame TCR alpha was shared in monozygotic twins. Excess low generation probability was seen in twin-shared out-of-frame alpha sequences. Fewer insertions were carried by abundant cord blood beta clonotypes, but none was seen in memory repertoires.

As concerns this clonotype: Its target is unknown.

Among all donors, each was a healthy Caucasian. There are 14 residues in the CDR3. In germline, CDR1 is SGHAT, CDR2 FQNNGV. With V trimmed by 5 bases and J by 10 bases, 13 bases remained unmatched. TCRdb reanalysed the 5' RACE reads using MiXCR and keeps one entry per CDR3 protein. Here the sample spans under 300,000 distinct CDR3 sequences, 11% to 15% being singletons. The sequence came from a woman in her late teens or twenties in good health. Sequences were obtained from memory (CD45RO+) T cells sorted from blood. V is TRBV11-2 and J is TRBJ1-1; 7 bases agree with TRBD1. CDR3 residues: CASSPAGQGVRAFF. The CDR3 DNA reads TGTGCCAGCAGCCCCGCGGGGCAGGGGGTGAGAGCTTTCTTT. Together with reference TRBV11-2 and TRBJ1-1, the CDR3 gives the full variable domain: EAGVAQSPRYKIIEKRQSVAFWCNPISGHATLYWYQQILGQGPKLLIQFQNNGVVDDSQLPKDRFSAERLKGVDSTLKIQPAKLEDSAVYLCASSPAGQGVRAFFGQGTRLTVV.